The 26 T cell receptor beta chains below all came from one sample that was sequenced in a study of T cell repertoires in cytomegalovirus infection. TCRdb re-analysed the reads in MiXCR, keeping a single row per CDR3 protein. The repertoire consists of approximately 910,000 distinct CDR3 sequences, with roughly 30% occurring once and the leading ten covering around 15%. Their antigen targets remain unknown. The sequences come from cultured CD8+ T cells from PBMCs, collected from culture after CMV antigen stimulation. These receptors were obtained from a human donor in good health (CMV status not recorded). Some clones in this sample may be carry-over from other donors' samples.

This clonotype was seen many times. The chain links TRBV7-2 to TRBJ1-2, with unresolved D. The CDR3 is 15 amino acids. The V end was cut by 2 bases, the J end by 3 bases, with 13 bases between. Germline V CDR1 and CDR2: SGHTA, FQGNSA. The CDR3 is CASSLSRTGYYGYTF. The CDR3 DNA reads as TGTGCCAGCAGCTTAAGCAGGACGGGCTACTATGGCTACACCTTC.

The CDR3 sequence: CSARARDETQYF. The CDR3 coding sequence is TGCAGTGCTAGAGCTAGGGATGAGACCCAGTACTTC. The rearrangement joins TRBV20-1 to TRBJ2-5, with unresolved D. This CDR3 has 12 amino acids. Trimming shortened V by 1 base and J by 5 bases, and 8 bases separated the two germline ends. The germline CDR1 and CDR2 sequences are DFQATT and SNEGSKA (reference sequence).

A single count supports this clonotype. The chain links TRBV23-1 to TRBJ2-7; D may be TRBD2 (6 bases). TRBV23-1 is classed as an ORF, of uncertain function. This CDR3 contains 11 residues. CDR3: CASSSGEEGPV. In DNA, the CDR3 is TGCGCCAGCAGTAGTGGGGAGGAGGGCCCCGTC.

V and J are TRBV27 and TRBJ2-2, with D possibly matching TRBD1 (6 bases). Germline lookup yields CDR1 MNHEY and CDR2 SMNVEV (reference sequence). V dropped 6 bases and J dropped 2 bases, with 10 bases sitting between them. The CDR3 extends over 14 amino acids. The CDR3 nucleotides read TGTGCCAGCAGGGAGGACAGAAACACCGGGGAGCTGTTTTTT. Translated: CASREDRNTGELFF.

This clonotype was seen ten or more times. The chain joins TRBV2 to TRBJ2-7; possibly TRBD1 for D (6 bases). The CDR3 loop spans 15 amino acids. Deletions cut 3 bases from V and 2 bases from J, with 14 bases between. Germline CDR1 reads SNHLY; CDR2 reads FYNNEI. The CDR3 loop reads CASSELGARAYEQYV. The DNA for the CDR3 is TGTGCCAGCAGTGAGTTGGGGGCAAGGGCCTACGAGCAGTACGTC.

The chain employs TRBV15 and TRBJ1-1; D is ambiguous. V lost 5 bases and J lost 1, with 8 bases in between. The CDR3 is 13 residues long. Germline CDR1 is LNHNV and CDR2 is YYDKDF (reference sequence). The CDR3 coding sequence is TGTGCCACCAGCGAACGTGGGAACACTGAAGCTTTCTTT. It specifies CATSERGNTEAFF.

In this sample, this clonotype turned up many times. This rearrangement joins TRBV7-2 to TRBJ1-1; D is unresolved. Germline V gene lookup returns CDR1 SGHTA and CDR2 FQGNSA. V lost 5 bases to trimming and J lost 4 bases, with 14 bases between them. The CDR3 has 14 amino acids. In DNA, the CDR3 is TGTGCCAGCAGCCTCCACGGAGGGCCCACTGAAGCTTTCTTT. This translates into CASSLHGGPTEAFF. The whole variable domain, remainder taken from reference TRBV7-2 and TRBJ1-1, is GAGVSQSPSNKVTEKGKDVELRCDPISGHTALYWYRQSLGQGLEFLIYFQGNSAPDKSGLPSDRFSAERTGGSVSTLTIQRTQQEDSAVYLCASSLHGGPTEAFFGQGTRLTVV.

This clonotype came up a few times. This chain joins TRBV27 and TRBJ1-5, with D unclear. Germline CDR1 and CDR2: MNHEY and SMNVEV (reference sequence). The CDR3 runs to 15 residues. Trimming stripped 1 base from V and 3 bases from J, with 10 bases between. DNA of the CDR3: TGTGCCAGCAGTTTATACGGATCACCCAATCAGCCCCAGCATTTT. Its protein is CASSLYGSPNQPQHF.

This clonotype appeared a few times. V gene TRBV27 combines with J gene TRBJ1-1; TRBD1 might be the D (6 bases). Germline V gives CDR1 MNHEY, CDR2 SMNVEV (reference sequence). V lost 8 bases to trimming and J lost 5 bases, with 18 bases between them. The CDR3 extends over 14 amino acids. The CDR3 DNA follows: TGTGCCAGCTTACGAGGGGGGCGCGGGACTGAAGCTTTCTTT. Its translation is CASLRGGRGTEAFF.

This clonotype was counted many times. The chain is built from TRBV7-2 and TRBJ2-5; TRBD1 aligns across 11 bases. The CDR3 totals 16 residues. V gave up 5 bases and J gave up 4 bases; unmatched junction bases: 9. Looked up from germline, CDR1 is SGHTA and CDR2 is FQGNSA. The CDR3 reads CASSLSDRGPLETQYF. The DNA for the CDR3 is TGTGCCAGCAGCCTCTCGGACAGGGGGCCTCTAGAGACCCAGTACTTC.

This clonotype was seen only a few times. The CDR3 is CASSPLGGATYEQYV. The CDR3 DNA reads TGTGCCAGCAGCCCCTTAGGGGGGGCTACCTACGAGCAGTACGTC. The chain employs TRBV7-9 and TRBJ2-7; perhaps TRBD2 as D (7 bases). The length of the CDR3 is 15 residues. Germline CDR1 SEHNR, CDR2 FQNEAQ (reference sequence). V lost 5 bases and J lost 2, with 16 bases in between.

CDR3 loop: CASSVAGGGTEAFF. In nucleotides, the CDR3 is TGTGCCAGCAGCGTCGCAGGGGGGGGAACTGAAGCTTTCTTT. V is TRBV9 and J is TRBJ1-1; 7 bases line up with TRBD1. This CDR3 has 14 amino acids. V was clipped by 2 bases and J by 5 bases; unmatched bases: 6. CDR1 and CDR2 from the germline V gene are SGDLS and YYNGEE.

This clonotype was seen a few times. V usage is TRBV19 and J usage is TRBJ1-1, with a possible D match to TRBD1 (5 bases). Trimming shortened V by 7 bases and J by 3 bases, and 12 bases separated the two germline ends. The CDR3 runs to 13 residues. Germline lookup yields CDR1 LNHDA and CDR2 SQIVND (reference sequence). This CDR3 is CASKYRMDTEAFF. CDR3 nucleotides: TGTGCCAGTAAGTACAGGATGGACACTGAAGCTTTCTTT.

V gene TRBV7-9 combines with J gene TRBJ2-7, with 8 bases aligning to TRBD1. Germline CDR1 and CDR2: SEHNR and FQNEAQ (reference sequence). The CDR3 covers 15 residues. The trim removed 6 bases at V and 0 bases at J, leaving 7 bases unmatched. In DNA form, the CDR3 reads TGTGCCAGCAGTCTGACAGGGGCGAGCTCCTACGAGCAGTACTTC. Translating gives CASSLTGASSYEQYF. The full variable domain, its missing parts supplied by reference TRBV7-9 and TRBJ2-7, is DTGVSQNPRHKITKRGQNVTFRCDPISEHNRLYWYRQTLGQGPEFLTYFQNEAQLEKSRLLSDRFSAERPKGSFSTLEIQRTEQGDSAMYLCASSLTGASSYEQYFGPGTRLTVT.

The chain is built from TRBV20-1 and TRBJ2-5; TRBD2 agrees at 8 bases. J was trimmed by 4 bases and V by 0 bases; bases with no gene match: 7. This CDR3 spans 15 amino acids. The germline CDR1 and CDR2 sequences are DFQATT and SNEGSKA (reference sequence). CDR3 bases: TGCAGTGCTAGAGATTGGGTAGCGGGGTTAGAGACCCAGTACTTC. Translating it yields CSARDWVAGLETQYF.

This chain uses TRBV27 with TRBJ2-2, with D possibly matching TRBD2 (6 bases). CDR1 and CDR2 (germline): MNHEY, SMNVEV (reference sequence). Deletions cut 7 bases from V and 2 bases from J, with 14 bases between. The CDR3 is 15 amino acids. The CDR3 loop is CASIPRGSNTGELFF. The CDR3 region has the DNA TGTGCCAGCATACCCCGGGGGTCTAACACCGGGGAGCTGTTTTTT.

The chain joins TRBV11-3 to TRBJ2-1; 7 positions match TRBD1. The trim removed 0 bases at V and 2 bases at J, leaving 4 bases unmatched. The CDR3 is 16 residues long. Germline V gene data show CDR1 as SGHNT and CDR2 as YENEEA. CDR3 in DNA: TGTGCCAGCAGCTTAGACAGGGGGTCACCCTACAATGAGCAGTTCTTC. Translation gives CASSLDRGSPYNEQFF.

V gene TRBV5-1 combines with J gene TRBJ2-3, with TRBD2 matching over 7 bases. There are 15 residues in the CDR3. The V gene's germline CDR1 is SGHRS and CDR2 YFSETQ. J lost 1 base, V lost 2 bases, and 4 bases had no gene match. The CDR3 sequence: CASSFGEGRTDTQYF. As DNA, the CDR3 is TGCGCCAGCAGCTTTGGGGAGGGCCGCACAGATACGCAGTATTTT.

This clonotype has ten or more counts. V is TRBV7-9 and J is TRBJ1-6; D is unclear. V lost 4 bases to trimming and J lost 7 bases, with 20 bases between them. Germline V gene data show CDR1 as SEHNR and CDR2 as FQNEAQ (reference sequence). The CDR3 runs 17 residues. This CDR3 is CASSSREANPINSPLHF. CDR3 nucleotide sequence: TGTGCCAGCAGCTCCCGGGAGGCTAACCCGATAAATTCACCCCTCCACTTT.

The J gene is TRBJ1-2, the V gene TRBV27; 9 bases are shared with TRBD1. The germline V gene encodes CDR1 MNHEY and CDR2 SMNVEV (reference sequence). CDR3 length: 15 amino acids. V was clipped by 7 bases and J by 5 bases; unmatched bases: 11. Here the CDR3 DNA reads TGTGCCAGCATGGGACAGGGTGGTGGACTATATGGCTACACCTTC. It is translated as CASMGQGGGLYGYTF.

This clonotype was observed a handful of times. This chain joins TRBV14 and TRBJ2-3, with 7 bases aligning to TRBD1. Unmatched junction bases numbered 4, after V lost 1 base and J lost 3 bases. CDR3 length equals 15 residues. Germline V lookup: CDR1 SGHDN, CDR2 FVKESK. CDR3 protein: CASSQGGQRTDTQYF. For the CDR3, the DNA is TGTGCCAGCAGCCAAGGGGGACAGAGGACAGATACGCAGTATTTT.

J is TRBJ1-2 and V is TRBV12-3 or TRBV12-4; TRBD1 is a possible D gene (5 bases). Trimming cost V 0 bases and J 6 bases, with 8 bases left between them. The CDR3 has 13 residues. Written as DNA, the CDR3 is TGTGCCAGCAGTTTAGCGGCACAGGATGGCTACACCTTC. It yields the protein CASSLAAQDGYTF.

This clonotype has only a few counts. The J gene is TRBJ1-2, the V gene TRBV12-3 or TRBV12-4; 10 bases fit TRBD1. V was clipped by 4 bases and J by 8 bases; unmatched bases: 16. The CDR3 extends over 17 amino acids. In DNA form, the CDR3 reads TGTGCCAGCAGTTCGCGGGACAGGGGATTCCTTCGGTGCGGCTACACCTTC. Its protein product is CASSSRDRGFLRCGYTF.

The chain combines TRBV19 with TRBJ1-6; TRBD1 matches at 7 bases. This CDR3 spans 15 amino acids. The junction had 8 bases not matched to a gene; V was cut back by 7 bases and J by 5 bases. The V gene's germline CDR1 is LNHDA and CDR2 SQIVND (reference sequence). CDR3 in DNA: TGTGCCAGTACCTTCAGACAGGGTAATAATTCACCCCTCCACTTT. Translated, it gives CASTFRQGNNSPLHF.

This clonotype occurred a few times. The gene calls are TRBV12-3 or TRBV12-4 and TRBJ2-7; 8 nucleotides match TRBD1. The CDR3 runs to 15 residues. The junction had 6 bases not matched to a gene; V was cut back by 0 bases and J by 5 bases. The CDR3 DNA reads as TGTGCCAGCAGTTTAGCCTACAGGGGGATGAACGAGCAGTACTTC. This codes for CASSLAYRGMNEQYF.

In this sample, this clonotype turned up a few times. The chain links TRBV6-2 or TRBV6-3 to TRBJ1-1; unclear D gene. Germline lookup yields CDR1 MNHEY and CDR2 SVGEGT. CDR3 length equals 15 residues. The V end was cut by 6 bases, the J end by 0 bases, with 14 bases between. The CDR3 sequence: CASSSSFPLNTEAFF. In DNA form, the CDR3 reads TGTGCCAGCAGCTCCTCCTTCCCATTGAACACTGAAGCTTTCTTT.